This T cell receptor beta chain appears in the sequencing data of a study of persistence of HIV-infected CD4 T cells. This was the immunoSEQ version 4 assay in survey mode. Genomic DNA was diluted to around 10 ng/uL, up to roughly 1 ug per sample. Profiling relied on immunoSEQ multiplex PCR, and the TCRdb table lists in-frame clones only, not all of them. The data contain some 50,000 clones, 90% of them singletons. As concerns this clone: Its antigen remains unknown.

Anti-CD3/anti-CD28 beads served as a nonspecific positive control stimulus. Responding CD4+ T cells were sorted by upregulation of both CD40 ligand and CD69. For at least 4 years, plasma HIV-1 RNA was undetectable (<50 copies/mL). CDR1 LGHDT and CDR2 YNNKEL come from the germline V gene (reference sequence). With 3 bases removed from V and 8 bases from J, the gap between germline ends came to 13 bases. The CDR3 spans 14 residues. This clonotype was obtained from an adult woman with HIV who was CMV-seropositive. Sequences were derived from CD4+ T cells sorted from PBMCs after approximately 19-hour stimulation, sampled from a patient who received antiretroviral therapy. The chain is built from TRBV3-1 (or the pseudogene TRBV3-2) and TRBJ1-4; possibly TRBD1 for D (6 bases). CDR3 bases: TGTGCCAGCAGCCAGCCGGGACACTGGGAAAAACTGTTTTTT. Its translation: CASSQPGHWEKLFF.